The 21 T cell receptor beta chains in this list originate from one sample, sequenced in a study of graft-versus-host responses after intestinal transplantation. Repertoires were generated with immunoSEQ multiplex PCR, while TCRdb's copy carries only in-frame clones and drops some. The table lists more than 15,000 clones, 65% to 85% of them singletons. Graft samples were processed, releasing intraepithelial and lamina propria lymphocytes. The sequencing here drew on ileum tissue, taken almost 470 days after intestinal transplant. The receptor source for this set is a human patient who received an intestinal transplant, so some T cells may come from the graft donor.

This clone was observed a single time. The germline gene is not matched at one end of the junction; a read error may be the cause. The chain links TRBV15 to TRBJ1-2; the D gene is possibly TRBD1 (6 bases). CDR1 and CDR2 (germline): LNHNV, YYDKDF (reference sequence). CDR3 length: 15 amino acids. CDR3 residues: CATSRDRFSNYGYTF. The CDR3 DNA reads as TGTGCCACCAGCCGAGACAGGTTTTCTAACTATGGCTACACCTTC.

The genes are TRBV11-3 and TRBJ2-1; D gene uncertain. The germline V and J ends were trimmed by 3 bases and 8 bases, with 8 bases remaining between them. The CDR3 covers 12 residues. CDR1 and CDR2 (germline): SGHNT, YENEEA. The CDR3 sequence: CASSFRADEQFF. Written as DNA, the CDR3 is TGTGCCAGCAGCTTTCGAGCTGATGAGCAGTTCTTC.

This clone was seen only once. V usage is TRBV6-4 and J usage is TRBJ2-2; TRBD2 aligns across 9 bases. CDR1 is MRHNA and CDR2 is SNTAGT in the germline V gene. With 2 bases clipped from V and 0 bases from J, the junction kept 1 base outside the gene matches. This CDR3 comprises 16 residues. The CDR3 DNA is TGTGCCAGCAGTGACGCGGGGGGGGCGAACACCGGGGAGCTGTTTTTT. This translates into CASSDAGGANTGELFF.

The CDR3 region has the DNA TGTGCCAGCAGCCCTAGAGGGACTAGCGGGGGCAATGAGCAGTTCTTC. It yields the protein CASSPRGTSGGNEQFF. The rearrangement joins TRBV9 to TRBJ2-1, with 14 nucleotides matching TRBD2. The germline CDR1 and CDR2 sequences are SGDLS and YYNGEE. V shed 4 bases, J shed 6 bases, and the junction held 6 bases outside the gene matches. The CDR3 has 16 amino acids.

This clone has just a few counts. This rearrangement joins TRBV10-2 to TRBJ2-1; 10 positions match TRBD2. The CDR3 contains 14 residues. Trimming cost V 3 bases and J 9 bases; bases outside gene matches: 5. In germline, CDR1 is WSHSY, CDR2 SAAADI. The CDR3 here is CASSDSGTSAEQFF. The CDR3 DNA reads TGCGCCAGCAGTGACTCTGGGACTAGCGCTGAGCAGTTCTTC.

V is TRBV27 and J is TRBJ2-2; 10 bases line up with TRBD2. J was trimmed by 1 base and V by 8 bases; bases with no gene match: 10. Germline loops: CDR1 MNHEY, CDR2 SMNVEV (reference sequence). The length of the CDR3 is 17 residues. The CDR3 loop is CASGGGTSGENTGELFF. CDR3 DNA sequence: TGTGCCAGCGGGGGGGGCACTAGCGGGGAGAACACCGGGGAGCTGTTTTTT.

This clone appeared once. The same CDR3 can be traced to other DNA sequences in this sample. The rearrangement links TRBV19 to TRBJ1-1, with D uncertain. The germline CDR1 and CDR2 sequences are LNHDA and SQIVND (reference sequence). The CDR3 runs to 11 residues. Trimming left V 7 bases short and J 9 bases short, with 12 bases between. CDR3 sequence reads: CASISRGKAFF. Here the CDR3 DNA reads TGTGCCAGTATCTCCCGAGGGAAAGCTTTCTTT.

This clone has just one count. This chain connects TRBV18 to TRBJ2-1; D is perhaps TRBD1 (5 bases). Germline V lookup: CDR1 KGHSH, CDR2 LQKENI. The V gene lost 2 bases and the J gene lost 4 bases, with 12 bases spanning the gap. The CDR3 covers 15 residues. Here the CDR3 reads CASSPTGYGYNEQFF. For the CDR3, the DNA is TGTGCCAGCTCACCAACAGGCTACGGGTACAATGAGCAGTTCTTC.

The chain's CDR3 is CASAWTVDEKLFF. CDR3 nucleotides: TGCGCCAGCGCTTGGACGGTTGATGAAAAACTGTTTTTT. The J gene is TRBJ1-4, the V gene TRBV5-1; the D is unclear. Germline CDR1 is SGHRS and CDR2 is YFSETQ. This CDR3 is built from 13 residues. Trimming stripped 7 bases from V and 6 bases from J, with 13 bases between.

The genes are TRBV6-1 and TRBJ2-4; the D call may be TRBD1 or TRBD2 (6 bases each). Trimming took 3 bases from V and 1 from J, leaving 10 bases between them. CDR1 and CDR2 from the germline V gene are MNHNS and SASEGT. The CDR3 is made up of 15 amino acids. The CDR3 DNA follows: TGTGCCAGCAGTGATCCGGGGGCGGCCAAAAACATTCAGTACTTC. Translation: CASSDPGAAKNIQYF.

This clone has only one observation. The chain has TRBV6-4 and TRBJ2-7; 7 bases match TRBD1. Germline V gene lookup returns CDR1 MRHNA and CDR2 SNTAGT. Losses at the gene ends were 6 bases for V and 2 bases for J; bases not matched to a gene: 4. This CDR3 contains 13 residues. The CDR3, as DNA: TGTGCCAGCAGACTCGGACAGGCCTACGAGCAGTACTTC. It encodes CASRLGQAYEQYF.

The rearrangement joins TRBV5-1 to TRBJ2-1; 7 nucleotides align to TRBD1. V dropped 5 bases and J dropped 2; count of bases not matched to a gene: 4. Germline CDR1 SGHRS, CDR2 YFSETQ. The CDR3 runs 14 residues. The CDR3 coding sequence is TGCGCCAGCAGAGCTGGACAGGCCTACAATGAGCAGTTCTTC. The encoded protein is CASRAGQAYNEQFF.

In this sample, this clone turned up a few times. The gene calls are TRBV14 and TRBJ2-7, with D possibly called TRBD1 or TRBD2 (5 bases each). The CDR3 is made up of 11 amino acids. V lost 5 bases to trimming and J lost 4 bases, with 6 bases between them. Germline V CDR1 and CDR2: SGHDN, FVKESK. The CDR3 loop reads CASSWGYEQYF. The CDR3 DNA sequence: TGTGCCAGCAGCTGGGGGTACGAGCAGTACTTC.

This clone was detected a few times. Other DNA sequences in the same sample also yield this CDR3. The chain recombines TRBV29-1 with TRBJ1-6; TRBD1 is a possible D gene (6 bases). V dropped 7 bases and J dropped 3 bases, with 22 bases sitting between them. This CDR3 is 17 amino acids long. Germline lookup yields CDR1 SQVTM and CDR2 ANQGSEA. The CDR3 spells CSALGGREGVYNSPLHF. The CDR3 bases are TGCAGCGCCCTAGGGGGACGGGAGGGGGTCTATAATTCACCCCTCCACTTT.

The gene calls are TRBV5-4 and TRBJ2-5, with 14 bases lining up with TRBD2. Germline V gene sequence: CDR1 SGHNT, CDR2 YYREEE (reference sequence). CDR3 size: 16 residues. The V gene end was trimmed by 4 bases and the J gene end by 3 bases; junction bases not matched to a gene: 5. CDR3 DNA sequence: TGTGCCAGCAGCCAGGGGACTAGCGGGGGCGAAGAGACCCAGTACTTC. This encodes CASSQGTSGGEETQYF.

The V and J genes are TRBV15 and TRBJ2-3; D gene uncertain. Germline assignment: CDR1 LNHNV and CDR2 YYDKDF (reference sequence). This CDR3 is 13 amino acids long. The V gene lost 0 bases and the J gene lost 4 bases, with 5 bases spanning the gap. The CDR3 sequence: CATSRDRADTQYF. The CDR3 DNA is TGTGCCACCAGCAGAGATCGGGCAGATACGCAGTATTTT. Looking up the rest from reference TRBV15 and TRBJ2-3 gives the full variable domain: DAMVIQNPRYQVTQFGKPVTLSCSQTLNHNVMYWYQQKSSQAPKLLFHYYDKDFNNEADTPDNFQSRRPNTSFCFLDIRSPGLGDTAMYLCATSRDRADTQYFGPGTRLTVL.

DNA of the CDR3: TGCGCCAGCAGCGTATCCGGGACAGGATATGGCTACACCTTC. This sequence encodes CASSVSGTGYGYTF. The V call is TRBV5-1, the J call TRBJ1-2, with 8 bases fitting TRBD1. CDR1 is SGHRS and CDR2 is YFSETQ in the germline V gene. J was trimmed by 5 bases and V by 4 bases; bases with no gene match: 7. The CDR3 has 14 amino acids.

The J gene is TRBJ1-1, the V gene TRBV7-9, with TRBD1 as a possible D gene (5 bases). The CDR3 extends over 13 amino acids. Germline values: CDR1 SEHNR, CDR2 FQNEAQ (reference sequence). V lost 0 bases and J 8 bases, leaving 10 bases between the germline ends. CDR3 nucleotides: TGTGCCAGCAGCTTAGCCACAGGATGGGAAGCTTTCTTT. It yields the protein CASSLATGWEAFF. Combining the CDR3 with reference TRBV7-9 and TRBJ1-1 gives the whole variable domain DTGVSQNPRHKITKRGQNVTFRCDPISEHNRLYWYRQTLGQGPEFLTYFQNEAQLEKSRLLSDRFSAERPKGSFSTLEIQRTEQGDSAMYLCASSLATGWEAFFGQGTRLTVV.

The chain employs TRBV6-6 and TRBJ1-2; 8 bases agree with TRBD1. The CDR3 contains 14 residues. Germline trimming cut 2 bases from V and 4 bases from J; bases unmatched to any gene: 3. Germline assignment: CDR1 MNHNY and CDR2 SVGAGI (reference sequence). CDR3 sequence (DNA): TGTGCCAGCAGTTACGCTGACAGGGGCTATGGCTACACCTTC. Protein product: CASSYADRGYGYTF.

This clone was picked up a small number of times. The chain has TRBV28 and TRBJ2-5, with 9 bases aligning to TRBD1. Germline values: CDR1 MDHEN, CDR2 SYDVKM. With 8 bases clipped from V and 5 bases from J, the junction kept 6 bases outside the gene matches. This CDR3 has 13 amino acids. The CDR3 reads CASGDRATETQYF. As DNA, the CDR3 is TGTGCCAGCGGGGACAGGGCCACGGAGACCCAGTACTTC.

The V call is TRBV7-2, the J call TRBJ2-2, with D tentatively TRBD1 (6 bases). This CDR3 spans 15 amino acids. Trimming removed 5 bases at V and 4 bases at J, with 14 bases between. Germline V lookup: CDR1 SGHTA, CDR2 FQGNSA. The CDR3 DNA reads as TGTGCCAGCAGCATCCCGGGACACACCACCGGGGAGCTGTTTTTT. Translation: CASSIPGHTTGELFF.